Below are 15 T cell receptor beta chains sequenced from a single sample in a study of blood T cell repertoires in COVID-19. Method: immunoSEQ multiplex PCR; TCRdb's copy keeps in-frame clones and lacks some. Of some 140,000 clones listed, around 83% were seen once; the top ten hold approximately 4.3%. Sequenced input: peripheral blood. These receptors all stem from a human donor in a cohort sampled during active COVID-19.

The gene calls are TRBV5-4 and TRBJ1-2, with 10 bases lining up with TRBD1. J lost 4 bases, V lost 2 bases, and 14 bases had no gene match. The germline V gene has CDR1 SGHNT and CDR2 YYREEE (reference sequence). The CDR3 contains 18 residues. This CDR3 is CASSFGGTGAVISYGYTF. CDR3 in DNA: TGTGCCAGCAGCTTCGGAGGGACAGGGGCCGTTATAAGCTATGGCTACACCTTC.

This clone was picked up a small number of times. The rearrangement links TRBV6-4 to TRBJ2-3; unclear D gene. There are 13 residues in the CDR3. Trimming pared 2 bases from V and 3 bases from J, leaving 6 bases between. Germline values: CDR1 MRHNA, CDR2 SNTAGT. CDR3 bases: TGTGCCAGCAGTGACCCTTTAACAGATACGCAGTATTTT. It specifies CASSDPLTDTQYF.

The gene calls are TRBV5-1 and TRBJ1-2; tentatively, D is TRBD1 (6 bases). The CDR3 runs to 14 residues. The V end was cut by 4 bases, the J end by 7 bases, with 17 bases between. CDR1 is SGHRS, CDR2 YFSETQ, per germline. The CDR3, as DNA: TGCGCCAGCAGCGCCCAGGGGTACGACTCTGGCTACACCTTC. It encodes CASSAQGYDSGYTF.

The genes are TRBV29-1 and TRBJ2-1; unclear D gene. CDR1 SQVTM and CDR2 ANQGSEA come from the germline V gene. The CDR3 totals 14 residues. V was trimmed by 0 bases and J by 4 bases, leaving 10 bases between them. The CDR3, as DNA: TGCAGCGTTGAAGAAAGAACAGCATACAATGAGCAGTTCTTC. It is translated as CSVEERTAYNEQFF.

The chain employs TRBV27 and TRBJ2-3; perhaps TRBD2 as D (5 bases). The CDR3 totals 13 residues. Germline-derived CDR1 and CDR2 are MNHEY and SMNVEV (reference sequence). The V gene lost 2 bases and the J gene lost 6 bases, with 9 bases spanning the gap. The CDR3 DNA reads as TGTGCCAGCAGTTTACTTACGGGGGATACGCAGTATTTT. It encodes CASSLLTGDTQYF.

In regard to this clone: This sample also contains other DNA sequences that code for the same CDR3. The chain has TRBV9 and TRBJ1-1; possible D gene TRBD1, 6 bases. The germline CDR1 and CDR2 sequences are SGDLS and YYNGEE. The ends were cut back, 0 bases at V and 2 bases at J, with 8 bases in the middle. The CDR3 runs to 14 residues. The CDR3 region is CASSVGTANTEAFF. The CDR3 DNA sequence: TGTGCCAGCAGCGTAGGGACAGCAAACACTGAAGCTTTCTTT.

CDR3 nucleotides: TGTGCCAGCAGTTACGCGAGGGTAGGGAGCAATCAGCCCCAGCATTTT. Translated: CASSYARVGSNQPQHF. This rearrangement joins TRBV6-6 to TRBJ1-5; D not resolved. The CDR3 extends over 16 amino acids. V was shortened by 2 bases and J by 1 base, with 12 bases between the two germline ends. Germline-derived CDR1 and CDR2 are MNHNY and SVGAGI (reference sequence).

J is TRBJ2-3 and V is TRBV9; TRBD2 matches 10 bases. This CDR3 has 20 amino acids. Germline lookup yields CDR1 SGDLS and CDR2 YYNGEE. The trim removed 0 bases at V and 4 bases at J, leaving 17 bases unmatched. The CDR3 sequence: CASSVASGFGAGGGPDTQYF. The DNA of the CDR3 is TGTGCCAGCAGCGTAGCTTCGGGGTTCGGAGCGGGAGGGGGCCCAGATACGCAGTATTTT.

The chain is built from TRBV19 and TRBJ2-2; no reliable D call. The CDR3 has 15 residues. Germline assignment: CDR1 LNHDA and CDR2 SQIVND (reference sequence). V was clipped by 5 bases and J by 1 base, with 11 bases between them. CDR3: CASSLPTLNTGELFF. CDR3 sequence (DNA): TGTGCCAGTAGTCTACCTACTCTGAACACCGGGGAGCTGTTTTTT.

This clone has only a few counts. The chain joins TRBV7-9 to TRBJ1-5; D unclear. The CDR3 is 14 residues long. The germline V gene encodes CDR1 SEHNR and CDR2 FQNEAQ (reference sequence). Trimming removed 1 base at V and 5 bases at J, with 9 bases between. CDR3: CASSLEDSDQPQHF. In DNA form, the CDR3 reads TGTGCCAGCAGCTTAGAGGACTCGGATCAGCCCCAGCATTTT.

This rearrangement joins TRBV2 to TRBJ2-1; a possible D gene is TRBD2 (6 bases). The V end lost 1 base, the J end lost 8 bases, and 12 bases lay between the germline ends. Germline V gene lookup returns CDR1 SNHLY and CDR2 FYNNEI. This CDR3 is built from 14 residues. The CDR3 is CASSEVVGRYEQFF. In DNA form, the CDR3 reads TGTGCCAGCAGTGAAGTGGTCGGGAGATATGAGCAGTTCTTC.

This clone came up a few times. The J gene is TRBJ1-1, the V gene TRBV5-1; TRBD1 aligns across 10 bases. This CDR3 is 16 amino acids long. Germline-derived CDR1 and CDR2 are SGHRS and YFSETQ. After removal of 6 bases from V and 0 bases from J, the junction contained 8 bases not matched to a gene. CDR3 sequence: CASTTGQGLMNTEAFF. The CDR3 DNA reads as TGCGCCAGCACTACGGGACAGGGGCTAATGAACACTGAAGCTTTCTTT.

This clone has a handful of counts. The chain joins TRBV7-9 to TRBJ1-1; D unclear. Germline V gene sequence: CDR1 SEHNR, CDR2 FQNEAQ (reference sequence). The CDR3 has 14 residues. Trimming shortened V by 1 base and J by 4 bases, and 10 bases separated the two germline ends. The chain's CDR3 is CASSLVTPGTEAFF. The DNA for the CDR3 is TGTGCCAGCAGCTTAGTGACCCCGGGCACTGAAGCTTTCTTT. The full variable domain, in which reference TRBV7-9 and TRBJ1-1 provide the parts outside the CDR3, is DTGVSQNPRHKITKRGQNVTFRCDPISEHNRLYWYRQTLGQGPEFLTYFQNEAQLEKSRLLSDRFSAERPKGSFSTLEIQRTEQGDSAMYLCASSLVTPGTEAFFGQGTRLTVV.

The CDR3 DNA sequence: TGTGCCAGCAGCAACTTTCGACAGGGCTCTGGCTACACCTTC. Its protein is CASSNFRQGSGYTF. The rearrangement uses TRBV7-3 and TRBJ1-2, with 7 bases matching TRBD1. The germline gives CDR1 SGHTA, CDR2 FQGTGA. Trimming cost V 5 bases and J 7 bases; bases outside gene matches: 10. This CDR3 region has 14 residues.

This chain uses TRBV9 with TRBJ1-3, with D tentatively TRBD1 (6 bases). CDR3 size: 18 residues. Germline V gene lookup returns CDR1 SGDLS and CDR2 YYNGEE. V lost 5 bases and J 3 bases, leaving 24 bases between the germline ends. The CDR3 loop is CASSVKFTGKFDGNTIYF. As DNA, the CDR3 is TGTGCCAGCAGTGTGAAATTTACAGGGAAATTTGATGGAAACACCATATATTTT.